These T cell receptor beta chains were read from a single sample in a study of T cells in Graves' hyperthyroidism and ophthalmopathy. TCRdb re-analysed the multiplex PCR reads in MiXCR, keeping a single row per CDR3 protein. The sample shows about 740,000 distinct CDR3 sequences, about 15% of them seen only once. Input material: blood. These receptors all stem from a young woman with Graves' hyperthyroidism. The CDR3 runs from the conserved cysteine through the conserved F or W. A D gene is named only where the DNA matches it firmly. Expanded clones are given a class, and other clones once, few, many or no size at all.

size	V	J	D	CDR3	DNA
many	TRBV3-1	TRBJ2-3	TRBD2	CASSQVTSGTYGTDTQYF	TGTGCCAGCAGCCAAGTGACTAGCGGGACGTATGGCACAGATACGCAGTATTTT
NA	TRBV2	TRBJ2-2	TRBD2	CASGWDPGLAEGSAGELFF	TGTGCCAGCGGATGGGATCCGGGACTAGCGGAGGGCTCGGCCGGGGAGCTGTTTTTT
many	TRBV18	TRBJ2-5	TRBD2	CASSTSLAGGETQYF	TGTGCCAGCTCAACCTCGCTAGCGGGAGGGGAGACCCAGTACTTC
many	TRBV6-1	TRBJ2-1	NA	CASTKGVTPYNEQFF	TGTGCCAGCACCAAAGGGGTGACCCCCTACAATGAGCAGTTCTTC
NA	TRBV20-1	TRBJ2-7	TRBD2	CSASGREGEQYF	TGCAGTGCTAGTGGGCGGGAGGGGGAGCAGTACTTC
NA	TRBV20-1	TRBJ2-2	TRBD2	CSARDGLAGGYGELFF	TGCAGTGCTAGAGATGGACTAGCGGGAGGGTACGGGGAGCTGTTTTTT
many	TRBV5-6	TRBJ1-1	NA	CASSLGGSPEAFF	TGTGCCAGCAGCTTGGGAGGGAGCCCTGAAGCTTTCTTT
many	TRBV2	TRBJ2-5	NA	CASRVRETEETQYF	TGTGCCAGCAGGGTCAGGGAAACCGAGGAGACCCAGTACTTC
many	TRBV20-1	TRBJ2-7	NA	CSALLGDLYEQYF	TGCAGTGCTCTGTTAGGGGACCTCTACGAGCAGTACTTC
many	TRBV12-3/TRBV12-4	TRBJ2-2	TRBD1	CASSFPQGTGATPTGELFF	TGTGCCAGCAGCTTCCCCCAGGGCACAGGGGCTACACCTACCGGGGAGCTGTTTTTT
many	TRBV3-1	TRBJ2-1	NA	CASSQEPPSVSSYNEQFF	TGTGCCAGCAGCCAAGAGCCCCCGTCCGTGAGCTCCTACAATGAGCAGTTCTTC
many	TRBV11-3	TRBJ2-3	NA	CASRRTWGSTDTQYF	TGTGCCAGCAGACGAACCTGGGGAAGCACAGATACGCAGTATTTT
NA	TRBV6-1	TRBJ2-7	TRBD1	CASSFDRAQSYEQYF	TGTGCCAGCAGCTTCGACAGGGCCCAATCCTACGAGCAGTACTTC
NA	TRBV12-3/TRBV12-4	TRBJ2-7	NA	CASSPTRGQGNYEQYF	TGTGCCAGCAGTCCGACCCGGGGGCAGGGGAACTACGAGCAGTACTTC
NA	TRBV20-1	TRBJ1-1	NA	CSASGAGVGAFF	TGCAGTGCTAGCGGGGCCGGGGTTGGAGCTTTCTTT
NA	TRBV2	TRBJ2-2	NA	CASSGGFGELFF	TGTGCCAGCAGTGGGGGATTCGGGGAGCTGTTTTTT
many	TRBV7-8	TRBJ2-3	NA	CASSLRRGRRTDTQYF	TGTGCCAGCAGCTTAAGGAGGGGGCGTAGGACAGATACGCAGTATTTT
many	TRBV20-1	TRBJ2-7	TRBD1	CSAPPTGAYEQYF	TGCAGTGCCCCACCCACAGGGGCCTACGAGCAGTACTTC
NA	TRBV12-3/TRBV12-4	TRBJ1-2	NA	CASSEAVNYGYTF	TGTGCCAGCAGTGAGGCAGTAAACTATGGCTACACCTTC
NA	TRBV11-2	TRBJ2-5	TRBD1	CASSSTGWEEPQYF	TGTGCCAGCAGCTCGACAGGGTGGGAAGAGCCCCAGTACTTC
few	TRBV14	TRBJ2-1	NA	CASSQETPYFSWGAYNEQFF	TGTGCCAGCAGCCAAGAGACCCCTTATTTTAGTTGGGGGGCCTACAATGAGCAGTTCTTC
few	TRBV4-3	TRBJ2-1	NA	CASSQANDNEQFF	TGCGCCAGCAGCCAAGCGAACGATAATGAGCAGTTCTTC
many	TRBV30	TRBJ1-1	NA	CAWSELFLRREAFF	TGTGCCTGGAGTGAGCTTTTCTTACGGAGAGAAGCTTTCTTT
many	TRBV12-3/TRBV12-4	TRBJ2-7	TRBD1	CASGTTGGIEQYF	TGTGCCAGCGGTACGACAGGGGGGATCGAGCAGTACTTC